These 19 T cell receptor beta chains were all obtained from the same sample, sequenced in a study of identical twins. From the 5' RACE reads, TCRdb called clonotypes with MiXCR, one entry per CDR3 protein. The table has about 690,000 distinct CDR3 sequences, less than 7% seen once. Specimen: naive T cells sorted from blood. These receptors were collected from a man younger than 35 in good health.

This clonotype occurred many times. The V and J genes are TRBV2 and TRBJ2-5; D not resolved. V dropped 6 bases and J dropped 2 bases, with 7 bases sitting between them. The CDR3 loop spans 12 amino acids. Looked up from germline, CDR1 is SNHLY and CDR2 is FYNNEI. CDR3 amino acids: CASSGSQETQYF. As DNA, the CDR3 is TGTGCCAGCAGCGGCAGTCAAGAGACCCAGTACTTC.

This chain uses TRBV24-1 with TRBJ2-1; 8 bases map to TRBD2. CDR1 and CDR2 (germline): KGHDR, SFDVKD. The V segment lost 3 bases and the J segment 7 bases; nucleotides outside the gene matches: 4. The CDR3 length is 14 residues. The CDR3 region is CATSDSGRENEQFF. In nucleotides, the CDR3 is TGTGCCACCAGTGATAGCGGGAGAGAAAATGAGCAGTTCTTC.

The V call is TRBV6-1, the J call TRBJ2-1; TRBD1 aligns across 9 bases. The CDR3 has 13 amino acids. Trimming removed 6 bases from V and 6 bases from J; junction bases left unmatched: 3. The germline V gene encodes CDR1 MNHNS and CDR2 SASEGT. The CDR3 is CASSGTGSNEQFF. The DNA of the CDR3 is TGTGCCAGCAGCGGGACAGGGAGCAATGAGCAGTTCTTC.

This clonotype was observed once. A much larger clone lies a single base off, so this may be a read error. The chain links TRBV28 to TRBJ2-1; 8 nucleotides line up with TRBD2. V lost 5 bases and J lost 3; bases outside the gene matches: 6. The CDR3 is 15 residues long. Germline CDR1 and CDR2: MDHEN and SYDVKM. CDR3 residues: CASSRLAYNYNEQFF. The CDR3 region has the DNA TGTGCCAGCAGTAGACTAGCGTATAACTACAATGAGCAGTTCTTC. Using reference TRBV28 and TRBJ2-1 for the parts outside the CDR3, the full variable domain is DVKVTQSSRYLVKRTGEKVFLECVQDMDHENMFWYRQDPGLGLRLIYFSYDVKMKEKGDIPEGYSVSREKKERFSLILESASTNQTSMYLCASSRLAYNYNEQFFGPGTRLTVL.

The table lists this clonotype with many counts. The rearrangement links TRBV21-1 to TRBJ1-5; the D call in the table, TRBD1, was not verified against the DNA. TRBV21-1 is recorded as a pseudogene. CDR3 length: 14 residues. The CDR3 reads CARKGGRGRQPQHF. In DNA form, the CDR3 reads TGTGCCAGAAAAGGGGGGAGAGGTAGGCAGCCCCAGCATTTT.

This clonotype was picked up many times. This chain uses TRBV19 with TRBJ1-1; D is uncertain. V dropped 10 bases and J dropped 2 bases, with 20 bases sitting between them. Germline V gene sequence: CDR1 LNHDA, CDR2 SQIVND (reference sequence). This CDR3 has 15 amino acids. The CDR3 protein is CATTNWGDRNTEAFF. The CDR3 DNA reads TGTGCCACCACTAATTGGGGTGACCGTAACACTGAAGCTTTCTTT.

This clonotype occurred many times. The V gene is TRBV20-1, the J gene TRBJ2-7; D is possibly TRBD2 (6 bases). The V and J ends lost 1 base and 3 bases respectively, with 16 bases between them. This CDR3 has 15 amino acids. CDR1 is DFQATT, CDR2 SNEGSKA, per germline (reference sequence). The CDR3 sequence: CSARAPWEERYEQYF. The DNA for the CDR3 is TGCAGTGCTAGAGCCCCGTGGGAGGAGCGCTACGAGCAGTACTTC.

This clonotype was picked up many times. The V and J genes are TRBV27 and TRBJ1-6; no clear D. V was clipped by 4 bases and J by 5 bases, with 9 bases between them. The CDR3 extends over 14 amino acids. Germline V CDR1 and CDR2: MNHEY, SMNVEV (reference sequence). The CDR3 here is CASSWENHNSPLHF. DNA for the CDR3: TGTGCCAGCAGTTGGGAGAACCATAATTCACCCCTCCACTTT.

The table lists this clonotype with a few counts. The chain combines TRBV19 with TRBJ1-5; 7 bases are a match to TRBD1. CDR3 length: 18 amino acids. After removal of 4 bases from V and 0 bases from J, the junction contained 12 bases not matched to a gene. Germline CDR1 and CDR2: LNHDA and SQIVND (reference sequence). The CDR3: CASSTGTADFYSNQPQHF. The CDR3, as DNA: TGTGCCAGTAGTACGGGGACAGCCGACTTTTATAGCAATCAGCCCCAGCATTTT.

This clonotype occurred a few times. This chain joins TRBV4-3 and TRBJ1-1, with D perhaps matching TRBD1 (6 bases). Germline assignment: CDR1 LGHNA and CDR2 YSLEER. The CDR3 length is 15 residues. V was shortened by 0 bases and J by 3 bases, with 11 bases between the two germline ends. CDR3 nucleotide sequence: TGCGCCAGCAGCCAAGAGGGCAGGGGCGACACTGAAGCTTTCTTT. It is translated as CASSQEGRGDTEAFF.

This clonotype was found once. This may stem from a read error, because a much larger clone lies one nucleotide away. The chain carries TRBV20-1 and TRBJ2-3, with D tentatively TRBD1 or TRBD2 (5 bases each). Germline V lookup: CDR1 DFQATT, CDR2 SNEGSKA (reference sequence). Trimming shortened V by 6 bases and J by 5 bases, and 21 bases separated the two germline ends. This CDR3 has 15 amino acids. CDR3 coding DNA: TGCAGTGCCGGAATTCGAGGGGCTGGGATAGATACGCAGTATTTT. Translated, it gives CSAGIRGAGIDTQYF.

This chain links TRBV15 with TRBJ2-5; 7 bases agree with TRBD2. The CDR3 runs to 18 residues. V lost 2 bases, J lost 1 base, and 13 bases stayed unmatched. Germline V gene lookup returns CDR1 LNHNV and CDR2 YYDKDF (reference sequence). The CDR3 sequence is CATSRHRAVAGPQETQYF. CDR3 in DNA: TGTGCCACCAGCAGACACCGGGCTGTAGCGGGTCCCCAAGAGACCCAGTACTTC.

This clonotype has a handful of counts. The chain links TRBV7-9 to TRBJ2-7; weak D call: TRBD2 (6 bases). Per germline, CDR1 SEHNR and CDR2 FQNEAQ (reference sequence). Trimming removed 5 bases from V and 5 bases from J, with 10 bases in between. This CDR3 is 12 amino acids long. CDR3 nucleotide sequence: TGTGCCAGCAGCCGGGGGAACCACGAGCAGTACTTC. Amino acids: CASSRGNHEQYF.

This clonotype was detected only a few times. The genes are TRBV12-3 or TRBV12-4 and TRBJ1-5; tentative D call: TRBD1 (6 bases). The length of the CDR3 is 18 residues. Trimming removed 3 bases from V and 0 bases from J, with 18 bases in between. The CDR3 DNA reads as TGTGCCAGCAGTTTTTCAGGGGTCCCCTCTCGTAGCAATCAGCCCCAGCATTTT. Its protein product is CASSFSGVPSRSNQPQHF.

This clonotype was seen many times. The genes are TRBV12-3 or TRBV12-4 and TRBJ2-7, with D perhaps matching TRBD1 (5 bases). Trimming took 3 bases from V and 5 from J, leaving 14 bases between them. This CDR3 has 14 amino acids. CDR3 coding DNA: TGTGCCAGCAGTTTGGGGCTGGCGTGGAACGAGCAGTACTTC. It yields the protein CASSLGLAWNEQYF.

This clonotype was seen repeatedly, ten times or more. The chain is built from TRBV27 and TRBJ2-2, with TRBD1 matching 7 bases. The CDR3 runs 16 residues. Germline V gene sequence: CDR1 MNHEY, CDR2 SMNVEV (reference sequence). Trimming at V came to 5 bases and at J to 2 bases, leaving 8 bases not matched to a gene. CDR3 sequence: CASSPLQGVNTGELFF. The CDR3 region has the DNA TGTGCCAGCAGTCCCCTCCAGGGGGTTAACACCGGGGAGCTGTTTTTT.

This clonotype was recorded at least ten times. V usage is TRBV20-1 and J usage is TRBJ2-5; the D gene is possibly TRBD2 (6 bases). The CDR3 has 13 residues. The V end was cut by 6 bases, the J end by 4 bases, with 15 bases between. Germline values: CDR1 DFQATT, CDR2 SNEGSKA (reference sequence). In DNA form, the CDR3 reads TGCAGTGCGAGGGACTCCAACCTAGAGACCCAGTACTTC. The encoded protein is CSARDSNLETQYF.

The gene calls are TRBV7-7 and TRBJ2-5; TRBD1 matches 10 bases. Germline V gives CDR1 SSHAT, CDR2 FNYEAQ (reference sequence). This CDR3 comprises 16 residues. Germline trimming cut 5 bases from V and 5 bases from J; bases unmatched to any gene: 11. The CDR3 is CASSPGTGASGETQYF. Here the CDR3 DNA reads TGTGCCAGCAGCCCGGGGACAGGGGCGTCAGGGGAGACCCAGTACTTC.

The CDR3 region is CASRRDSMNTEAFF. In nucleotides, the CDR3 is TGTGCCAGCAGGCGGGACAGCATGAACACTGAAGCTTTCTTT. The chain combines TRBV5-5 with TRBJ1-1; TRBD1 agrees at 7 bases. The CDR3 consists of 14 residues. After removal of 5 bases from V and 0 bases from J, the junction contained 4 bases not matched to a gene. CDR1 and CDR2 from the germline V gene are SGHKS and YYEKEE (reference sequence).